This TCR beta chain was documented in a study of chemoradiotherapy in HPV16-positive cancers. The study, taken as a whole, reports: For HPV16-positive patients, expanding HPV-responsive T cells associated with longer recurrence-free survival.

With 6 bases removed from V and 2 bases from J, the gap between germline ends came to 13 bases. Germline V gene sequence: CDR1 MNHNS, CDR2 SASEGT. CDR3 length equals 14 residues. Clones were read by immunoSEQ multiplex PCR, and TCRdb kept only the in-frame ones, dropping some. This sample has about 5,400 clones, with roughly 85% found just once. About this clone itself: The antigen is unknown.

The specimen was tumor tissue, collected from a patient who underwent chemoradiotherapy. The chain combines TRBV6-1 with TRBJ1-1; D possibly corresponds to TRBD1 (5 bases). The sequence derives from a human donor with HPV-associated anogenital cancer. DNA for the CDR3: TGTGCCAGCAGGCGCGGGGGGTCCAACACTGAAGCTTTCTTT. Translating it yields CASRRGGSNTEAFF.